This entry is about one T cell receptor beta chain. Germline-derived CDR1 and CDR2 are MDHEN and SYDVKM. There are 16 residues in the CDR3. Trimming cost V 4 bases and J 3 bases; bases outside gene matches: 11. This specimen belongs to a study of blood T cell repertoires in COVID-19. Study-wide context: Acute-phase and convalescent COVID-19 samples originated in the United States, Italy and Spain. T cells, B-cell-depleted T cells, or PBMCs supplied cDNA or gDNA.

Original handling: Nucleated cell number was recorded as an estimate derived from reference gene primer amplification. Sequencing was performed with immunoSEQ multiplex PCR; in TCRdb, only in-frame clones are kept and a portion is missing. That table is the source of V, J and clone size, and D and trimming were worked out from the DNA. Of 70,000 to 90,000 clones listed, about 74% are singletons. J is TRBJ1-2 and V is TRBV28; 7 nucleotides line up with TRBD1. Sequenced sample: peripheral blood. The receptor comes from a human donor with acute or convalescent COVID-19. The donor label of this sample is uncertain. CDR3 DNA: TGTGCCAGCAGTTACGCTGGGACAGAGGGTGACTATGGCTACACCTTC. Its protein is CASSYAGTEGDYGYTF.